This TCR beta chain is from a study of identical twins. Study-level points and caveats: Fewer insertions were carried by abundant cord blood beta clonotypes, but none was seen in memory repertoires. Partial confounding of zero-insertion analyses by invariant MAIT and iNKT cells was possible.

Template switching, a step in the protocol, added a universal primer site, and cDNA carried unique molecular identifiers. TCRdb re-called the 5' RACE reads with MiXCR, one entry per CDR3 protein. Of just under 550,000 distinct CDR3 sequences listed, roughly 15% are singletons. This CDR3 has 13 amino acids. CDR1 is SGHRS, CDR2 YFSETQ, per germline. For this clonotype: As yet, its antigen is unknown. Mismatch with germline at one junction end may stem from a read error.

These records were also assigned to another study, of yellow fever vaccine responses in identical twins. From that second work: Reports say the vaccine T cell response in twins looked partly convergent and partly personalized.

J is TRBJ2-3 and V is TRBV5-1, with 12 bases lining up with TRBD2. Sample: CD4+ T cells sorted from blood. The sequence was obtained from a woman between 18 and 30 years old in good health. This CDR3 is CASSASLAGGHVF. CDR3 coding DNA: TGCGCCAGCAGCGCGTCGCTAGCGGGGGGGCACGTTTTT.